This T cell receptor (beta chain) emerged from a study of CD8 T cell repertoires and HIV-1 epitope variants. On the study more broadly: Twenty-five autologous and known Gag and Nef epitope variant peptides each stimulated T cells separately.

As to this clone: Its antigen is not identified.

The V end was cut by 0 bases, the J end by 2 bases, with 0 bases between. Germline CDR1 is LGHNA and CDR2 is YSLEER. There are 12 residues in the CDR3. Data came from immunoSEQ multiplex PCR; TCRdb stores just in-frame clones and leaves some out. The sample includes fewer than 7,000 clones, approximately 70% of them seen just once. The chain is built from TRBV4-3 and TRBJ2-3; no clear D. The clonotype originates from a male donor with HIV. Sequencing was performed on cultured CD8+ T cells derived from PBMCs. The CDR3 coding sequence is TGCGCCAGCAGCCAAGACACAGATACGCAGTATTTT. Translated, it gives CASSQDTDTQYF.